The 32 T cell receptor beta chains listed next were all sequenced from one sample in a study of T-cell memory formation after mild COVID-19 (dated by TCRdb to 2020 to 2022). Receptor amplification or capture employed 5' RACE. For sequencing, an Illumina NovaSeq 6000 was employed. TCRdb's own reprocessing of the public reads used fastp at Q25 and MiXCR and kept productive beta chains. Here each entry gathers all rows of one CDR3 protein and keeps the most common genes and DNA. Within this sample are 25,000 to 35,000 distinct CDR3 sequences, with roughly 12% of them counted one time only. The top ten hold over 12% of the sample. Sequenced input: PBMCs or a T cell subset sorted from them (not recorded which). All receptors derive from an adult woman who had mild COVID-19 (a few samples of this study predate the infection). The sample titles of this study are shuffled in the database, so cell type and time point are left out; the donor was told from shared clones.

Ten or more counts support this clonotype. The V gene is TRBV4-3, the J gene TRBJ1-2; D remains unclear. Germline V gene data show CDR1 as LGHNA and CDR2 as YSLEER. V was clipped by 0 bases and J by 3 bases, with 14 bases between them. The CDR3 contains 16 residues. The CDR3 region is CASSQDLATNDYGYTF. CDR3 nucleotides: TGCGCCAGCAGCCAAGATCTCGCAACCAATGACTATGGCTACACCTTC.

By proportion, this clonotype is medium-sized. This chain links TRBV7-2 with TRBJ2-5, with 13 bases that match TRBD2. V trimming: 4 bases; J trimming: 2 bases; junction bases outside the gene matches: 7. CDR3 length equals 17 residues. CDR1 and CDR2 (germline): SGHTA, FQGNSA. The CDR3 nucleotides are TGTGCCAGCAGCTGGGGGGGACTAGCGGGAATACAAGAGACCCAGTACTTC. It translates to CASSWGGLAGIQETQYF. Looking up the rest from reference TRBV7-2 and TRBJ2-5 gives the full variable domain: GAGVSQSPSNKVTEKGKDVELRCDPISGHTALYWYRQSLGQGLEFLIYFQGNSAPDKSGLPSDRFSAERTGGSVSTLTIQRTQQEDSAVYLCASSWGGLAGIQETQYFGPGTRLLVL.

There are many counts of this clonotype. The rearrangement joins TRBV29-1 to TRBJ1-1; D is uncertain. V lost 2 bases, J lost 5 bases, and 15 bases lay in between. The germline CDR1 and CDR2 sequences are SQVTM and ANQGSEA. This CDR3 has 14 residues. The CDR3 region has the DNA TGCAGCGTTGAAAAGCCGTCTCGATCTACTGAAGCTTTCTTT. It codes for CSVEKPSRSTEAFF.

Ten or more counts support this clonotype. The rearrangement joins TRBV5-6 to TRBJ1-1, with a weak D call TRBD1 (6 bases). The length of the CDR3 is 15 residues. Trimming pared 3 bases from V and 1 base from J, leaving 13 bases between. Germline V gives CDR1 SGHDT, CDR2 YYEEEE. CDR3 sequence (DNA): TGTGCCAGCAGCTGGAACAGGGTCTCGAACACTGAAGCTTTCTTT. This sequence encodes CASSWNRVSNTEAFF. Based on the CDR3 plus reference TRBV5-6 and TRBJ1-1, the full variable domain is DAGVTQSPTHLIKTRGQQVTLRCSPKSGHDTVSWYQQALGQGPQFIFQYYEEEERQRGNFPDRFSGHQFPNYSSELNVNALLLGDSALYLCASSWNRVSNTEAFFGQGTRLTVV.

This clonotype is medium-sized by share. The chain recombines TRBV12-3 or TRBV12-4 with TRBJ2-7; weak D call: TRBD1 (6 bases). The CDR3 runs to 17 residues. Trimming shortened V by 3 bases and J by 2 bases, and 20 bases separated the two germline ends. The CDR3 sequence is CASSFRQAASRAYEQYF. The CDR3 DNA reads TGTGCCAGCAGTTTTAGACAGGCCGCATCGAGAGCCTACGAGCAGTACTTC.

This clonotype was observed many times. The CDR3 nucleotides are TGTGCCAGCAGCTTGGAGTCTAGCGGGAGAGGGGAGCTGTTTTTT. Its translation is CASSLESSGRGELFF. V gene TRBV7-3 combines with J gene TRBJ2-2; TRBD2 aligns across 10 bases. The CDR3 totals 15 residues. The V gene's germline CDR1 is SGHTA and CDR2 FQGTGA. Losses at the gene ends were 3 bases for V and 8 bases for J; bases not matched to a gene: 6.

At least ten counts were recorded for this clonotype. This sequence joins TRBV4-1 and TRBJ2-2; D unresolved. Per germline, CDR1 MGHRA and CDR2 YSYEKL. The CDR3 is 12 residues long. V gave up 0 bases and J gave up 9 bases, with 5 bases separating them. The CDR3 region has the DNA TGCGCCAGCAGCCAAGAGAGGCGGGAGCTGTTTTTT. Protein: CASSQERRELFF.

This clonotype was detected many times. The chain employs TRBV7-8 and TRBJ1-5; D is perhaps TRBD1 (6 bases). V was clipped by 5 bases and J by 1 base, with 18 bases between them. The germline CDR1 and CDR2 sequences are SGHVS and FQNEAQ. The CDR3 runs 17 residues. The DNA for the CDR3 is TGTGCCAGCAGCCTATCCCTTGGGGGGGCGAGCAATCAGCCCCAGCATTTT. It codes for CASSLSLGGASNQPQHF.

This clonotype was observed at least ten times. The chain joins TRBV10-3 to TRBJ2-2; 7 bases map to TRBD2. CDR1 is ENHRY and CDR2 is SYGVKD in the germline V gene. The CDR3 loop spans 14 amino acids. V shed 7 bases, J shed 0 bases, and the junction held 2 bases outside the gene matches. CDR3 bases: TGTGCCATCAAAGGGACTACGAACACCGGGGAGCTGTTTTTT. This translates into CAIKGTTNTGELFF.

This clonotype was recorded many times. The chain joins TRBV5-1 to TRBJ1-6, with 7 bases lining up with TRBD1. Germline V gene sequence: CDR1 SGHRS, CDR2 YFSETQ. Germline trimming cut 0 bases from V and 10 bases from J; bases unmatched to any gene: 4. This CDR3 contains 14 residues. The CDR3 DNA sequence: TGCGCCAGCAGCTTGGGACAGGGCCGGTCACCCCTCCACTTT. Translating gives CASSLGQGRSPLHF.

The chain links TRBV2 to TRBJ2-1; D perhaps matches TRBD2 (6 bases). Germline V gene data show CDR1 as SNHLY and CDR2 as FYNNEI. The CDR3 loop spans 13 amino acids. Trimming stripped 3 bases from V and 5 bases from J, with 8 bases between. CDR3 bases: TGTGCCAGCAGTGAGGGACTTCACAATGAGCAGTTCTTC. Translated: CASSEGLHNEQFF.

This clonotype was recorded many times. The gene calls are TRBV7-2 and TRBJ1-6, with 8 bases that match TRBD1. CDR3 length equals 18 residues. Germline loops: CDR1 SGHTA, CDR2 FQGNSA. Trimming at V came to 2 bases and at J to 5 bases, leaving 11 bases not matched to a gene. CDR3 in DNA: TGTGCCAGCAGCTTATCCCATACGACAGGGGCCAATAATTCACCCCTCCACTTT. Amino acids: CASSLSHTTGANNSPLHF.

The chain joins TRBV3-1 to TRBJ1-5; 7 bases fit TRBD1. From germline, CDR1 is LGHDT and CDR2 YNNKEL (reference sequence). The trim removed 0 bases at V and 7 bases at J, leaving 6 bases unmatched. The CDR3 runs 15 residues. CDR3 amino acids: CASSQDVTGAQPQHF. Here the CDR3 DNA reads TGTGCCAGCAGCCAAGATGTAACAGGGGCCCAGCCCCAGCATTTT.

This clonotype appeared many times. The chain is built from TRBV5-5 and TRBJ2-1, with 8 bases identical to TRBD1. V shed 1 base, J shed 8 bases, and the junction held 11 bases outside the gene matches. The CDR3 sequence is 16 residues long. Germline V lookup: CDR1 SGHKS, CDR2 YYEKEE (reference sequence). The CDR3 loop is CASSLHVRDRGDEQFF. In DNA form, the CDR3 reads TGTGCCAGCAGCTTGCACGTCCGAGACAGGGGTGATGAGCAGTTCTTC.

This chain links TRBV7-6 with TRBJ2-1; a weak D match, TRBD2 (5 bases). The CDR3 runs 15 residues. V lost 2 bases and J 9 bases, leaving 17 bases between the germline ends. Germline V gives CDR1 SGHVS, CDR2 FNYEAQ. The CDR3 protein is CASSLWSEPRGEQFF. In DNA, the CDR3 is TGTGCCAGCAGCTTATGGTCTGAACCCCGGGGTGAGCAGTTCTTC. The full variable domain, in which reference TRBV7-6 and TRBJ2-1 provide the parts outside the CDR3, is GAGVSQSPRYKVTKRGQDVALRCDPISGHVSLYWYRQALGQGPEFLTYFNYEAQQDKSGLPNDRFSAERPEGSISTLTIQRTEQRDSAMYRCASSLWSEPRGEQFFGPGTRLTVL.

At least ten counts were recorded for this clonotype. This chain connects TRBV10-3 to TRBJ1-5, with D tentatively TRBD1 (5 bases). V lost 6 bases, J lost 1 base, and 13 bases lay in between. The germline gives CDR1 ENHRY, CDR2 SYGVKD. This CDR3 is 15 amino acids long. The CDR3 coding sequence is TGTGCCATCAGCCAGGGACTGGAAAGCAATCAGCCCCAGCATTTT. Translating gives CAISQGLESNQPQHF.

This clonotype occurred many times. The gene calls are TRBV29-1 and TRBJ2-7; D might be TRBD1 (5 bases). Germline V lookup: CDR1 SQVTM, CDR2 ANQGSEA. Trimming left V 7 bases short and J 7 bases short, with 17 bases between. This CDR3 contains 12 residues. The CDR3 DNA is TGCAGCGGGGGCTATGGCCTCTTGGAGCAGTACTTC. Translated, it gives CSGGYGLLEQYF.

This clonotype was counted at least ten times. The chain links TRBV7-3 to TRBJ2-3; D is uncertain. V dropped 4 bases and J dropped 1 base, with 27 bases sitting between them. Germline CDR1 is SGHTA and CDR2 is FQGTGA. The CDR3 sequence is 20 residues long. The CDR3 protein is CASSSLGRHHSSRGTDTQYF. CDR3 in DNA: TGTGCCAGCAGCTCACTTGGTCGTCACCACAGTTCCCGAGGCACAGATACGCAGTATTTT.

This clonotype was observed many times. The CDR3 region has the DNA TGCGCCAGCAGCTTGGATGTCGCAGGGGGGAATGAAAAACTGTTTTTT. Translated, it gives CASSLDVAGGNEKLFF. J is TRBJ1-4 and V is TRBV5-1, with 7 bases identical to TRBD1. The germline CDR1 and CDR2 sequences are SGHRS and YFSETQ. The ends lost 0 bases at V and 5 bases at J; junction bases unmatched: 7. This CDR3 comprises 16 residues.

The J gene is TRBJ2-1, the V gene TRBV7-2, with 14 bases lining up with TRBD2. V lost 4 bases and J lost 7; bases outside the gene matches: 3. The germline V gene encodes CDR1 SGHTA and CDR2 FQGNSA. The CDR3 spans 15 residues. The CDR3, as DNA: TGTGCCAGCAGCTCTCGGACTAGCGGGGGGAATGAGCAGTTCTTC. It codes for CASSSRTSGGNEQFF.

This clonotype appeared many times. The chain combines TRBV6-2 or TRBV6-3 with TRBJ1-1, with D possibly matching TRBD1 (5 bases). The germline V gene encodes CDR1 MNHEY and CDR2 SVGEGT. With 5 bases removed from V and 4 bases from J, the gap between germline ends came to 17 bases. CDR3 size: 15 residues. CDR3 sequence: CASSGNVQAGTEAFF. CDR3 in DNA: TGTGCCAGCAGTGGGAATGTACAGGCGGGCACTGAAGCTTTCTTT.

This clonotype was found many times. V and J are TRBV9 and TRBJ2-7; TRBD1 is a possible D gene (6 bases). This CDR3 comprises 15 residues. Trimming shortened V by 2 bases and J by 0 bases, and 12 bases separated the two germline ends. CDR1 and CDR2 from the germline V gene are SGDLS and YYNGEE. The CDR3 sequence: CASSVEDRSSYEQYF. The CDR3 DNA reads TGTGCCAGCAGCGTGGAAGACAGGAGCTCCTACGAGCAGTACTTC.

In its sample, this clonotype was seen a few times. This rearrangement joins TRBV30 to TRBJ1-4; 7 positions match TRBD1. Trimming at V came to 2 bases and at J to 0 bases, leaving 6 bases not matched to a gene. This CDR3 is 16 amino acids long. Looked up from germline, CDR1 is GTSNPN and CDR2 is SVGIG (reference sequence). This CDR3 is CAWSTDRVATNEKLFF. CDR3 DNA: TGTGCCTGGAGTACCGACAGGGTTGCAACTAATGAAAAACTGTTTTTT.

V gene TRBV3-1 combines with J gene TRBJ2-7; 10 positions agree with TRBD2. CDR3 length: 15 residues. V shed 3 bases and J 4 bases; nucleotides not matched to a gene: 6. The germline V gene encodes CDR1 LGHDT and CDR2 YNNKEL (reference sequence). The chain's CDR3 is CASSHRGSGGYEQYF. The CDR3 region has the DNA TGTGCCAGCAGCCATCGGGGTAGCGGGGGGTACGAGCAGTACTTC.

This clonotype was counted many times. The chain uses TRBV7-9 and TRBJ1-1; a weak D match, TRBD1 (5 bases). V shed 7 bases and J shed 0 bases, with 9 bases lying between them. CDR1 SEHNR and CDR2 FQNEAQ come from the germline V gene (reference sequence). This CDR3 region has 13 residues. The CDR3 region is CASMEGMNTEAFF. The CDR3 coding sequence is TGTGCCAGCATGGAGGGGATGAACACTGAAGCTTTCTTT.

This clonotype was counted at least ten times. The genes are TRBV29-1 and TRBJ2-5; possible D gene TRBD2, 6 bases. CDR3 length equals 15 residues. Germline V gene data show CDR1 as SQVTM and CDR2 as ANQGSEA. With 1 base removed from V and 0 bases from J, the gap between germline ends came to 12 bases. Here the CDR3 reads CSVEAGLAHQETQYF. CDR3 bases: TGCAGCGTTGAAGCGGGCCTAGCGCACCAAGAGACCCAGTACTTC.

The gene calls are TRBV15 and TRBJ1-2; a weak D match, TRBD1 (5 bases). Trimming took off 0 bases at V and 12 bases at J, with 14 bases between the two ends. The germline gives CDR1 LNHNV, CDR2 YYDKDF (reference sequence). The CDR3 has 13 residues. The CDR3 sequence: CATSRDLWGKNTF. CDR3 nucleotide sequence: TGTGCCACCAGCAGAGATTTATGGGGGAAAAACACCTTC.

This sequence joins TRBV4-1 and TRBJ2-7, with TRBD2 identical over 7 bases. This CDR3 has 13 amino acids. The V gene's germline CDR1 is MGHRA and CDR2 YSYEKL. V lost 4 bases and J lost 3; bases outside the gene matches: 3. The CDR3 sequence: CASSRGLFYEQYV. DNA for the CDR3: TGCGCCAGCAGCCGGGGACTATTCTACGAGCAGTACGTC.

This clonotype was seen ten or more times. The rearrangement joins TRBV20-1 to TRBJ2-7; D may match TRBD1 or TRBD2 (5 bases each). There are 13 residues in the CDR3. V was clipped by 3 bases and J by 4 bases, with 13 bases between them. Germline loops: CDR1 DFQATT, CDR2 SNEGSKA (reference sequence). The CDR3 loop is CSARGPGRYEQYF. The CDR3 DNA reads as TGCAGTGCTAGGGGCCCGGGGCGGTACGAGCAGTACTTC.

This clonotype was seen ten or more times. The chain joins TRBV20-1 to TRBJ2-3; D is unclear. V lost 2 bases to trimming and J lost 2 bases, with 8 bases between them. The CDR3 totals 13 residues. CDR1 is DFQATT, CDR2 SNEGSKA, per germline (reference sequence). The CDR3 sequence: CSARNQDTDTQYF. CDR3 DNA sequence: TGCAGTGCTAGAAATCAGGACACAGATACGCAGTATTTT.

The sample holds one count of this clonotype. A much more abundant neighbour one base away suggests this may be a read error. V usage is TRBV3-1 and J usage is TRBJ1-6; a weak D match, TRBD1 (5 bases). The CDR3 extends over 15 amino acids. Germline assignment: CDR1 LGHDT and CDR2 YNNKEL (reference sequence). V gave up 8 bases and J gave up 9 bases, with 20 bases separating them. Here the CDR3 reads CASQPWVRGSSPLHF. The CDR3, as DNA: TGTGCCAGCCAACCGTGGGTGAGGGGTAGTTCACCCCTCCACTTT.

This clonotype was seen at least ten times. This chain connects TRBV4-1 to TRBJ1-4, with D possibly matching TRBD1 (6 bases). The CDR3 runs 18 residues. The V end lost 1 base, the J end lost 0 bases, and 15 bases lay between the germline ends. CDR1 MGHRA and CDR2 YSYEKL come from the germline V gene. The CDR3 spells CASSQVPGRGSTNEKLFF. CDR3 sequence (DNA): TGCGCCAGCAGCCAAGTCCCCGGCAGGGGTTCAACTAATGAAAAACTGTTTTTT.